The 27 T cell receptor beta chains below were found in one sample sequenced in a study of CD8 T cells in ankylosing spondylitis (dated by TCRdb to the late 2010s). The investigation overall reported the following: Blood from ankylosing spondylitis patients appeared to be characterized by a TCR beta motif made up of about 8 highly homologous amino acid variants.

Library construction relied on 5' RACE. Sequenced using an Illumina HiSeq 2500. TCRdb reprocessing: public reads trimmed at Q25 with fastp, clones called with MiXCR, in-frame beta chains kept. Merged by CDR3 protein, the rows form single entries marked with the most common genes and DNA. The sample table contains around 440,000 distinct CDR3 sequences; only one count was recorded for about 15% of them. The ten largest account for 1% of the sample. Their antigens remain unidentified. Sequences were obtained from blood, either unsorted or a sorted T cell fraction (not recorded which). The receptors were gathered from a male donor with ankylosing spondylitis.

CDR3 DNA: TGCGCCAGCACTCGCTCTGGGGCCAACGTCCTGACTTTC. This translates into CASTRSGANVLTF. This chain joins TRBV5-1 and TRBJ2-6; D is unresolved. V lost 6 bases, J lost 0 bases, and 4 bases lay in between. Germline-derived CDR1 and CDR2 are SGHRS and YFSETQ. The CDR3 is 13 amino acids.

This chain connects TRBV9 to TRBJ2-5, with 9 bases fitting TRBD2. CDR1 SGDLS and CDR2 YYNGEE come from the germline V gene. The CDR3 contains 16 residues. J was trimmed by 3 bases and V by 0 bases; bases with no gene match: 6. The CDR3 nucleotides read TGTGCCAGCAGCGTAGTCGCGGGGGGGATCGAAGAGACCCAGTACTTC. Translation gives CASSVVAGGIEETQYF.

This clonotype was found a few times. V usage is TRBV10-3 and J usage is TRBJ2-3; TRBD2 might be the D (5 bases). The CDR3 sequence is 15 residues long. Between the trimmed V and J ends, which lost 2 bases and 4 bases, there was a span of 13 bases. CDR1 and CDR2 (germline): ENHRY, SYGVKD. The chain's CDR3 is CAISELPSGSDTQYF. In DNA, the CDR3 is TGTGCCATCAGTGAGCTTCCGTCGGGGTCAGATACGCAGTATTTT.

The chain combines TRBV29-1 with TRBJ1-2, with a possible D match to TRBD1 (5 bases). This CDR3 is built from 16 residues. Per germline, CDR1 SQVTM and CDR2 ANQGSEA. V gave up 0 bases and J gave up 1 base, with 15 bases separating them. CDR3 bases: TGCAGCGTTGAAGATCCATCGGGGGTACTTAACTATGGCTACACCTTC. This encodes CSVEDPSGVLNYGYTF.

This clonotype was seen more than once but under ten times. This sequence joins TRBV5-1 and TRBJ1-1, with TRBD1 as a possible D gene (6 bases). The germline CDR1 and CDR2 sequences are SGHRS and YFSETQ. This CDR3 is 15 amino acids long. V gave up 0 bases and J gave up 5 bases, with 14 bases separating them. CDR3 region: CASSLGGGARTEAFF. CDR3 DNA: TGCGCCAGCAGCTTGGGAGGGGGGGCAAGGACTGAAGCTTTCTTT.

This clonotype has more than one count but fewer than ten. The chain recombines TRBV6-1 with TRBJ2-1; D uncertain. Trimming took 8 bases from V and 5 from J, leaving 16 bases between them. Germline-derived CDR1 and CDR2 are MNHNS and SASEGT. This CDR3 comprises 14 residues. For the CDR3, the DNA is TGTGCCAGCGGTCCCCTCCTTCTTAACAATGAGCAGTTCTTC. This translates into CASGPLLLNNEQFF.

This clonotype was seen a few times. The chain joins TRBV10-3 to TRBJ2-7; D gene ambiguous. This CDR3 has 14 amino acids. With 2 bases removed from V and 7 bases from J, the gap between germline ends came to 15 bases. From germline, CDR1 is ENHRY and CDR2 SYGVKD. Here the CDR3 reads CAISEGSVNREQYF. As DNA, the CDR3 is TGTGCCATCAGTGAGGGGTCGGTCAATCGGGAGCAGTACTTC.

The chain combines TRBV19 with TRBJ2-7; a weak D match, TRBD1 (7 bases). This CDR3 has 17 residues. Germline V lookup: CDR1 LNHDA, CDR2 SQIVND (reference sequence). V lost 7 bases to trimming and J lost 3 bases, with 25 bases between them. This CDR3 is CASKRVHTTGDFYEQYF. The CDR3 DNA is TGTGCCAGTAAGCGGGTTCATACCACAGGGGACTTCTACGAGCAGTACTTC. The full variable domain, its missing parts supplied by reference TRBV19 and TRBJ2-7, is DGGITQSPKYLFRKEGQNVTLSCEQNLNHDAMYWYRQDPGQGLRLIYYSQIVNDFQKGDIAEGYSVSREKKESFPLTVTSAQKNPTAFYLCASKRVHTTGDFYEQYFGPGTRLTVT.

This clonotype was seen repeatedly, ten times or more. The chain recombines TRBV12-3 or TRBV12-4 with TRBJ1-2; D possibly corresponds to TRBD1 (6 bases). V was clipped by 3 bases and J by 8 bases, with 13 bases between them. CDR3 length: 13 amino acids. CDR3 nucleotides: TGTGCCAGCAGTTTGAAGGTGGGGGGCGGCTACACCTTC. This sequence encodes CASSLKVGGGYTF.

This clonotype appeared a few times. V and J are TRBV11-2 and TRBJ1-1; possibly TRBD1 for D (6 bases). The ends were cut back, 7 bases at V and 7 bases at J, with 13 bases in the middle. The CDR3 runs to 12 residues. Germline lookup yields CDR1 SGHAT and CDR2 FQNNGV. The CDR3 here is CASTPRDNEAFF. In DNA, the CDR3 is TGTGCCAGCACCCCCCGGGACAATGAAGCTTTCTTT. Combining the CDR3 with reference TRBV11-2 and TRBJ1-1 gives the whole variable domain EAGVAQSPRYKIIEKRQSVAFWCNPISGHATLYWYQQILGQGPKLLIQFQNNGVVDDSQLPKDRFSAERLKGVDSTLKIQPAKLEDSAVYLCASTPRDNEAFFGQGTRLTVV.

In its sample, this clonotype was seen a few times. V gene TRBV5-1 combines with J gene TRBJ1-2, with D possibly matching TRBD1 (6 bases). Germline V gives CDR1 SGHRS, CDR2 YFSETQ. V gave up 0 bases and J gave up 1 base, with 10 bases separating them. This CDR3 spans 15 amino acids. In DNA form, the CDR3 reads TGCGCCAGCAGCTTGGCCGGACAGAGTAACTATGGCTACACCTTC. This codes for CASSLAGQSNYGYTF.

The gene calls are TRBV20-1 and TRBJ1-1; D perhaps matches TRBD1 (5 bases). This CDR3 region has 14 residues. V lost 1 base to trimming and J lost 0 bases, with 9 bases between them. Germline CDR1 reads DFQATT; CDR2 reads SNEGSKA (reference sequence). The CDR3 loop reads CSARVGGMNTEAFF. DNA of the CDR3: TGCAGTGCTAGAGTGGGGGGAATGAACACTGAAGCTTTCTTT.

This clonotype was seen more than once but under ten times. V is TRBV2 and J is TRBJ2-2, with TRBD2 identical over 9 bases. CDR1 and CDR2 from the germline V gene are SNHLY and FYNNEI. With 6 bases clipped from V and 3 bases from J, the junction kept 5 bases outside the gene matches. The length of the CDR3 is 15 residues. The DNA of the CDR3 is TGTGCCAGCAGGTCTAGCGGGGTGTACACCGGGGAGCTGTTTTTT. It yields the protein CASRSSGVYTGELFF.

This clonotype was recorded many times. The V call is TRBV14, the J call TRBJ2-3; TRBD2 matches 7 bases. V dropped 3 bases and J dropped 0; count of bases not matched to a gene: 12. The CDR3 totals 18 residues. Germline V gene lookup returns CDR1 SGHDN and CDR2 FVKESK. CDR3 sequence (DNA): TGTGCCAGCAGCCATAAACTAGCGCTCTTCGGGAGCACAGATACGCAGTATTTT. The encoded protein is CASSHKLALFGSTDTQYF.

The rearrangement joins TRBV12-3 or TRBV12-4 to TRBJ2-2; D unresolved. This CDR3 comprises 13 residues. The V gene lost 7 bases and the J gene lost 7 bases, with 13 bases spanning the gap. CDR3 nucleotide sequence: TGTGCCAGCAACCCTGCCGGGCACGGGGAGCTGTTTTTT. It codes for CASNPAGHGELFF.

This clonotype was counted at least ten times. CDR3 region: CASSPLQGLLSGNTIYF. The CDR3, as DNA: TGTGCCAGCAGCCCACTACAGGGCTTGCTCTCTGGAAACACCATATATTTT. The V call is TRBV7-2, the J call TRBJ1-3; D is possibly TRBD1 (6 bases). Per the germline V gene, CDR1 is SGHTA and CDR2 is FQGNSA. V dropped 5 bases and J dropped 0 bases, with 17 bases sitting between them. CDR3 length: 17 amino acids.

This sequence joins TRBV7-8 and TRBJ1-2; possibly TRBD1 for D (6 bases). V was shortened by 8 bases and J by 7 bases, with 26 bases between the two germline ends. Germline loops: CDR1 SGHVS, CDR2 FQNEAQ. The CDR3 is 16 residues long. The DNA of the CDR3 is TGTGCCAGCGAACCGGGGGCGAGGGCGGGGAGGTCTGGCTACACCTTC. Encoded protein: CASEPGARAGRSGYTF.

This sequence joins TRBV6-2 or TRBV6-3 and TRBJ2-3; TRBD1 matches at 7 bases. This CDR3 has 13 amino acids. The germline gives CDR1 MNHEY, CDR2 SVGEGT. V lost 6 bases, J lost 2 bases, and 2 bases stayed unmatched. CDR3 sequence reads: CASRDRSTDTQYF. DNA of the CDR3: TGTGCCAGCAGGGACAGGTCCACAGATACGCAGTATTTT.

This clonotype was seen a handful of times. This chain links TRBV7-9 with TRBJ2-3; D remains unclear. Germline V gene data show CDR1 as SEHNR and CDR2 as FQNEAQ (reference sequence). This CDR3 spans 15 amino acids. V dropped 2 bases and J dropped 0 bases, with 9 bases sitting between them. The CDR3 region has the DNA TGTGCCAGCAGCTTAAGGCAGGCTAGCACAGATACGCAGTATTTT. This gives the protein CASSLRQASTDTQYF.

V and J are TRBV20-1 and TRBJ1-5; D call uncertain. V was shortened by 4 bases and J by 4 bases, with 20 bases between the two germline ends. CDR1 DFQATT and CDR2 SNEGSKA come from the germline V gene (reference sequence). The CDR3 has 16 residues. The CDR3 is CSAMSEVRVGNQPQHF. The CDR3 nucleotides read TGCAGTGCTATGAGTGAGGTTAGGGTAGGAAATCAGCCCCAGCATTTT.

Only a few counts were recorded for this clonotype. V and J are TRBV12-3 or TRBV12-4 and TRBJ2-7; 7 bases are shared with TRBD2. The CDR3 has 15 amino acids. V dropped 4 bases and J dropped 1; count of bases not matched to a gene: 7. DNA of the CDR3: TGTGCCAGCAGTTCGAGGGCGGGAGCTTCCTACGAGCAGTACTTC. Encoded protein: CASSSRAGASYEQYF.

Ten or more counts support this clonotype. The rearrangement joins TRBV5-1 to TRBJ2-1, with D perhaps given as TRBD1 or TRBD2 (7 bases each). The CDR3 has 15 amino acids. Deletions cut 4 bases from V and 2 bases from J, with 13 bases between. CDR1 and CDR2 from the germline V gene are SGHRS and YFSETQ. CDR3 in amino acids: CASSAQGGPYNEQFF. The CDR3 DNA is TGCGCCAGCAGCGCCCAGGGGGGGCCCTACAATGAGCAGTTCTTC.

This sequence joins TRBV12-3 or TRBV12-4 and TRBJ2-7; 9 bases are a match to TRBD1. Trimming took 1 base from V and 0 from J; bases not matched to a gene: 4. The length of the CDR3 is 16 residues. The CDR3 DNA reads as TGTGCCAGCAGTTTAGTTGGGACAGGGTTCTCCTACGAGCAGTACTTC. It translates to CASSLVGTGFSYEQYF.

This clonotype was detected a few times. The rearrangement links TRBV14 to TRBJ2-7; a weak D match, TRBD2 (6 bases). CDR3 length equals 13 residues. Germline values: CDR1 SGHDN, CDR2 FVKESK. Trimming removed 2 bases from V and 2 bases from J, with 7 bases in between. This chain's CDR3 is CASSQPGAYEQYF. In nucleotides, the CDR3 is TGTGCCAGCAGCCAACCGGGGGCCTACGAGCAGTACTTC.

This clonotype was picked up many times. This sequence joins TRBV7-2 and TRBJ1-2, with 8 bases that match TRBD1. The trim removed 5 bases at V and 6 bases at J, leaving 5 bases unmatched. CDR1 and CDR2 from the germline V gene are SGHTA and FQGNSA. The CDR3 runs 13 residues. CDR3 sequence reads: CASSLDRVHGYTF. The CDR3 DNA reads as TGTGCCAGCAGCCTGGACAGGGTTCATGGCTACACCTTC.

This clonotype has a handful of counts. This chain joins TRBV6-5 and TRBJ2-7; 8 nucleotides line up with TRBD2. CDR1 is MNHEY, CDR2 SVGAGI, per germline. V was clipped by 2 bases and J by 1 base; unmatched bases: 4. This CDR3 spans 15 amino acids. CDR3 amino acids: CASSYIPSGSYEQYF. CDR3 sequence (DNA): TGTGCCAGCAGTTACATCCCTAGCGGGTCCTACGAGCAGTACTTC.

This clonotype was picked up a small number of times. CDR3 bases: TGTGCCAGCCCCGGGCCTGGGAACACTGAAGCTTTCTTT. This translates into CASPGPGNTEAFF. V usage is TRBV7-8 and J usage is TRBJ1-1; D gene ambiguous. Germline values: CDR1 SGHVS, CDR2 FQNEAQ. V shed 8 bases and J shed 1 base, with 11 bases lying between them. There are 13 residues in the CDR3.